Presented here are 5 T cell receptor beta chains from one specimen sequenced in a study of cytomegalovirus exposure and HLA in healthy donors. Both 60 Vbeta primers and 13 Jbeta primers went into the PCR. Some clones are missing from TCRdb's copy, which holds only in-frame ones; the method was immunoSEQ multiplex PCR. The profile shows 50,000 or so clones, around 80% of them singletons. Sequences were obtained from PBMCs. The receptors here all came from a boy younger than 18 in good health and CMV-seropositive.

The chain uses TRBV29-1 and TRBJ2-3; 8 positions match TRBD1. The CDR3 totals 14 residues. Germline V lookup: CDR1 SQVTM, CDR2 ANQGSEA. V lost 4 bases to trimming and J lost 4 bases; unmatched junction nucleotides: 7. CDR3 DNA sequence: TGCAGCGTTGTAATCTCAGGGGGCTCAGATACGCAGTATTTT. Translation: CSVVISGGSDTQYF.

The V gene is TRBV19, the J gene TRBJ2-7, with D tentatively TRBD2 (5 bases). With 3 bases removed from V and 3 bases from J, the gap between germline ends came to 9 bases. Germline lookup yields CDR1 LNHDA and CDR2 SQIVND (reference sequence). The CDR3 covers 13 residues. In DNA, the CDR3 is TGTGCCAGTAGTATTGTGGCGGGCTACGAGCAGTACTTC. As protein: CASSIVAGYEQYF.

This clone appeared once. The rearrangement uses TRBV7-6 and TRBJ2-3, with 10 bases aligning to TRBD2. This CDR3 contains 14 residues. In germline, CDR1 is SGHVS, CDR2 FNYEAQ. Trimming at V came to 6 bases and at J to 6 bases, leaving 6 bases not matched to a gene. CDR3 residues: CASSQAGGRDTQYF. DNA for the CDR3: TGTGCCAGCAGTCAAGCGGGGGGGAGGGATACGCAGTATTTT.

V and J are TRBV4-1 and TRBJ2-5; possible D gene TRBD2, 7 bases. The V end was cut by 0 bases, the J end by 7 bases, with 12 bases between. The CDR3 contains 14 residues. CDR1 is MGHRA and CDR2 is YSYEKL in the germline V gene. The DNA for the CDR3 is TGCGCCAGCAGCCAAGAGGGGGGGCGGGTGACCCAGTACTTC. It encodes CASSQEGGRVTQYF.

This clone was detected once. The CDR3 nucleotides are TGTGCCAGCAGCTTACTAGACGGGTACGAGCAGTACTTC. This gives the protein CASSLLDGYEQYF. This chain uses TRBV11-2 with TRBJ2-7; no reliable D call. V was clipped by 2 bases and J by 4 bases, with 9 bases between them. This CDR3 has 13 residues. Germline CDR1 reads SGHAT; CDR2 reads FQNNGV.